This TCR beta chain came from a study of Tregs in tolerant kidney transplant recipients. Study at large: The nonmyeloablative bone marrow transplants came from related graft donors, with transient mixed chimerism.

The CDR3 spans 14 residues. In germline, CDR1 is MGHRA, CDR2 YSYEKL. Trimming took off 4 bases at V and 7 bases at J, with 14 bases between the two ends. The study, taken as a whole, reports: Antigen-driven expansion was suggested because donor-specific Tregs expanded more than all Tregs in tolerant patients.

Comment on this clone: The antigen remains unidentified.

TCRdb keeps only in-frame clones here, not all; method: immunoSEQ multiplex PCR. The data hold about 66,000 clones, with roughly 92% observed a single time. The source was CD8+ T cells from blood, collected before the transplant. This TCR was sampled from a human donor who received a combined kidney and bone marrow transplant. The V gene is TRBV4-1, the J gene TRBJ2-1; possible D gene TRBD1, 6 bases. CDR3 in amino acids: CASSPDPGENEQFF. The DNA for the CDR3 is TGCGCCAGCAGCCCGGACCCAGGGGAGAATGAGCAGTTCTTC.